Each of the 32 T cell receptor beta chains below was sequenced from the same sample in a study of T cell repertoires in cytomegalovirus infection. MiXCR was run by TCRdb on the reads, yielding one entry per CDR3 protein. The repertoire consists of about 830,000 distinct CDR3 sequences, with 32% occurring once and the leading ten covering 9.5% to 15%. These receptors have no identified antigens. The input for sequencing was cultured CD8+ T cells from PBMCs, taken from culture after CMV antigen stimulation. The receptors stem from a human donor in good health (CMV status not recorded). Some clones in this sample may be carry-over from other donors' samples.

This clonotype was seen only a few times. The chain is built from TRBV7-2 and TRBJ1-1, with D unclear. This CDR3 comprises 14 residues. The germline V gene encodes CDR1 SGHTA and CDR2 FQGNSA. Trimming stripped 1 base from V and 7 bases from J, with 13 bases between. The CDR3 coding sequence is TGTGCCAGCAGCTTAGTAACTATAACCGTTGAAGCTTTCTTT. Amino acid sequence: CASSLVTITVEAFF.

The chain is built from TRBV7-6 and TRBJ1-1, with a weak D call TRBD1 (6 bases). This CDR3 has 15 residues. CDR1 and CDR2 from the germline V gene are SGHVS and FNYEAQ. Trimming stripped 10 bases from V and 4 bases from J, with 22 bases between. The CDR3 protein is CANGQGGWATTEAFF. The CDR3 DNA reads TGTGCCAACGGGCAAGGGGGGTGGGCGACCACTGAAGCTTTCTTT.

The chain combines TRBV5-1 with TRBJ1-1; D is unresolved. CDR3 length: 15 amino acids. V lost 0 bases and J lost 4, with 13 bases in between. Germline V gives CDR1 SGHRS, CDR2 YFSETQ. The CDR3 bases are TGCGCCAGCAGCTTGGATAATAATCCGTTCACTGAAGCTTTCTTT. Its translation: CASSLDNNPFTEAFF.

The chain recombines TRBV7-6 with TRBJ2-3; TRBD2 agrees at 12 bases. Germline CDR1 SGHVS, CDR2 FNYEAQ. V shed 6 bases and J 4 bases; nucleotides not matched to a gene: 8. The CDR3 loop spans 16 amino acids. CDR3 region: CASRDLAGGPADTQYF. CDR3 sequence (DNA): TGTGCCAGCAGGGACCTAGCGGGGGGGCCCGCAGATACGCAGTATTTT.

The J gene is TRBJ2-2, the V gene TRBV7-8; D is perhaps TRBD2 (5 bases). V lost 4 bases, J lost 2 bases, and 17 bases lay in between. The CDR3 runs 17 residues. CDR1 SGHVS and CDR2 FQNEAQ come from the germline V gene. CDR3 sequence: CASSSPRRGTNTGELFF. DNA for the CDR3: TGTGCCAGCAGCTCTCCCAGACGGGGAACTAACACCGGGGAGCTGTTTTTT.

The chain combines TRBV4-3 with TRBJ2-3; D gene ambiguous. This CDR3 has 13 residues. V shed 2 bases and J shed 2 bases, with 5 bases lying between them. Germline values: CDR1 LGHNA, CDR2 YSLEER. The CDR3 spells CASSQITTDTQYF. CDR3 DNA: TGCGCCAGCAGCCAAATCACCACAGATACGCAGTATTTT.

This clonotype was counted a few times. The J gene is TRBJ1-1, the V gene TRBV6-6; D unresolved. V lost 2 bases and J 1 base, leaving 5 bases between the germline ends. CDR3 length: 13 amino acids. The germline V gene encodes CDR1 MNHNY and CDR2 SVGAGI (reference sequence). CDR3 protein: CASSYDSNTEAFF. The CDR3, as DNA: TGTGCCAGCAGTTACGACTCGAACACTGAAGCTTTCTTT.

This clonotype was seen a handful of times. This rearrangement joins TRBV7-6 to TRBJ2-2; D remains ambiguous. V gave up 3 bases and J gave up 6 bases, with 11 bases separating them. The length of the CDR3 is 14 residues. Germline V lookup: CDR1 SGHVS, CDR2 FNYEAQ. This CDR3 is CASSFSGVPGELFF. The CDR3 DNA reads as TGTGCCAGCAGCTTTTCAGGCGTCCCCGGGGAGCTGTTTTTT. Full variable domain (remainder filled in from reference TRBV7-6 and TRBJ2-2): GAGVSQSPRYKVTKRGQDVALRCDPISGHVSLYWYRQALGQGPEFLTYFNYEAQQDKSGLPNDRFSAERPEGSISTLTIQRTEQRDSAMYRCASSFSGVPGELFFGEGSRLTVL.

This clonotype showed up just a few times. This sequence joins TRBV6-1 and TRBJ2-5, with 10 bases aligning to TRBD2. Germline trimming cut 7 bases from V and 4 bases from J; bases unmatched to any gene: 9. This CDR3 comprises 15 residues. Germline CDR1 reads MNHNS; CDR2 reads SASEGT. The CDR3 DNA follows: TGTGCCAGCACTAGCTTGAAGCGGGGGGGAGAGACCCAGTACTTC. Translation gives CASTSLKRGGETQYF.

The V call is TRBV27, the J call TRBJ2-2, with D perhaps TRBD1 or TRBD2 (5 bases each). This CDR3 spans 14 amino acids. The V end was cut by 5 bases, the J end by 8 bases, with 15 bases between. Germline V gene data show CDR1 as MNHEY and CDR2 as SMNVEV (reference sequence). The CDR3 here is CASSPEGLYGELFF. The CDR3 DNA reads TGTGCCAGCAGTCCAGAGGGGTTATATGGGGAGCTGTTTTTT.

The CDR3 spells CASSETGTYEPQHF. The CDR3 nucleotides are TGTGCCAGCAGCGAAACCGGGACATACGAGCCCCAGCATTTT. V gene TRBV7-9 combines with J gene TRBJ1-5, with a weak D call TRBD1 (6 bases). The CDR3 contains 14 residues. V was shortened by 5 bases and J by 8 bases, with 16 bases between the two germline ends. In germline, CDR1 is SEHNR, CDR2 FQNEAQ (reference sequence).

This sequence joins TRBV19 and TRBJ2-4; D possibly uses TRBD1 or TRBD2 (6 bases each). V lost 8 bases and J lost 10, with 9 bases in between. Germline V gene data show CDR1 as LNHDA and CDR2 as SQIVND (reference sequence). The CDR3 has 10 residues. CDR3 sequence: CASGGTIQYF. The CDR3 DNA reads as TGTGCCAGTGGGGGGACAATTCAGTACTTC.

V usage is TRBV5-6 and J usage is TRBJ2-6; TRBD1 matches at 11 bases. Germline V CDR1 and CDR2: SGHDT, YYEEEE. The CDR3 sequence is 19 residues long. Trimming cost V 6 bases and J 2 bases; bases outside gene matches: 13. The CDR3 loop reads CASTPWTGGLPTGANVLTF. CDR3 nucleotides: TGTGCCAGCACCCCCTGGACAGGGGGCTTACCTACTGGGGCCAACGTCCTGACTTTC.

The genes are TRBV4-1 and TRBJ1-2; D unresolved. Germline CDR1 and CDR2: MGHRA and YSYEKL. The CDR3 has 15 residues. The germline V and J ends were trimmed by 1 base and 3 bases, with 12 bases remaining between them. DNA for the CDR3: TGCGCCAGCAGCCAAGGGACCCCTTGGGACTATGGCTACACCTTC. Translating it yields CASSQGTPWDYGYTF.

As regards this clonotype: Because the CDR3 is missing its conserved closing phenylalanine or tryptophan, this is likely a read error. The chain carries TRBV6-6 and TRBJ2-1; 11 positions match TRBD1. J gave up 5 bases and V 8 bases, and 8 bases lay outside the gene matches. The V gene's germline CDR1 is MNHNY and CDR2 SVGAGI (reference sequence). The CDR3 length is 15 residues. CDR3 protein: CASSPRTGGHNEQFS. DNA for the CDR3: TGTGCCAGCTCGCCCAGGACAGGGGGCCACAATGAGCAGTTCTCC.

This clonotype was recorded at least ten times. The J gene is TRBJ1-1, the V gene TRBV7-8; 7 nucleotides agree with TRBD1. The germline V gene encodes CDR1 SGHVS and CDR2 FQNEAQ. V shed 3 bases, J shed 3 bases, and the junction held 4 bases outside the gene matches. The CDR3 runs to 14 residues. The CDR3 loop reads CASSFGQVYTEAFF. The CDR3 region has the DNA TGTGCCAGCAGCTTCGGACAGGTATACACTGAAGCTTTCTTT.

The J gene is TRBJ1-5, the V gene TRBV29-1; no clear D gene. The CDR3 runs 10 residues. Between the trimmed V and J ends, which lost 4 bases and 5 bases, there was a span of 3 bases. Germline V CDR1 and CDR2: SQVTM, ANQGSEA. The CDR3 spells CSVGDQPQHF. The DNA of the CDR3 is TGCAGCGTTGGGGATCAGCCCCAGCATTTT.

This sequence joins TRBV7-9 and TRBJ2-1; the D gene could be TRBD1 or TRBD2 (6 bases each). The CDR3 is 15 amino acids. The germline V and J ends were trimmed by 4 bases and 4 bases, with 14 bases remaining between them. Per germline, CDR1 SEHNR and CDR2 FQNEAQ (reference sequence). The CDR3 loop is CASSSLAGQYNEQFF. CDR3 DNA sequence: TGTGCCAGCAGCTCACTGGCGGGACAATACAATGAGCAGTTCTTC.

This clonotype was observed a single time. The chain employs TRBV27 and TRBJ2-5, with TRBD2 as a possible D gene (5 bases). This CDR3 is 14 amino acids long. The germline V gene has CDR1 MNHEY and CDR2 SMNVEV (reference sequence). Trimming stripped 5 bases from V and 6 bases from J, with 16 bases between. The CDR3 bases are TGTGCCAGCAGTCTAGCTAGGGAAGGCAAGACCCAGTACTTC. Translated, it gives CASSLAREGKTQYF.

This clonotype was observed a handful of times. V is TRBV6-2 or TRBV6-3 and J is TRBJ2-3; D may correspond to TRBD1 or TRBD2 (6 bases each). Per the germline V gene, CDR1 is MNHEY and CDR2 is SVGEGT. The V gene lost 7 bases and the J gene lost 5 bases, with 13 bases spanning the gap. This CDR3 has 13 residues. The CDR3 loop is CASTGGGGDTQYF. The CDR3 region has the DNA TGTGCCAGCACCGGAGGGGGAGGAGATACGCAGTATTTT.

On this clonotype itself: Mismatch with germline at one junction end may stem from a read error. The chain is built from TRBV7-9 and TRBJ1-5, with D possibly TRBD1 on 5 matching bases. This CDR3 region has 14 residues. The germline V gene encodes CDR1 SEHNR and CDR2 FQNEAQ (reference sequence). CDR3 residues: CDSSFRGGEQPQHF. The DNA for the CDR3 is TGTGACAGCAGCTTTCGGGGGGGTGAACAGCCCCAGCATTTT.

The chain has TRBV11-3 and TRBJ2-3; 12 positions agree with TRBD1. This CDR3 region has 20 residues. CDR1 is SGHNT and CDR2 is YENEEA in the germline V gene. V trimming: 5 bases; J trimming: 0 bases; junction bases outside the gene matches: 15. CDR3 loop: CASSALAGTGGSSSTDTQYF. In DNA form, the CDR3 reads TGTGCCAGCAGCGCCCTCGCCGGGACAGGGGGCTCTTCTAGCACAGATACGCAGTATTTT.

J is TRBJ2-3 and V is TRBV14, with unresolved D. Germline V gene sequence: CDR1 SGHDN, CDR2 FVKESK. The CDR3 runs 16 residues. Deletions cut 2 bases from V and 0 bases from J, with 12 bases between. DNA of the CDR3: TGTGCCAGCAGCCAACGTGAAGAGGCTAGCACAGATACGCAGTATTTT. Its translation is CASSQREEASTDTQYF.

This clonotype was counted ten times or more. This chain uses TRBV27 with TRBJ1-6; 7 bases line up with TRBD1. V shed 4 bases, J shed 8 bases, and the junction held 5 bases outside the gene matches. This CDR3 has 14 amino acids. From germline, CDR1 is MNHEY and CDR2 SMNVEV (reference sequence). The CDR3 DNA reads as TGTGCCAGCAGTTATTCAGGGGGGGATTCACCCCTCCACTTT. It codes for CASSYSGGDSPLHF.

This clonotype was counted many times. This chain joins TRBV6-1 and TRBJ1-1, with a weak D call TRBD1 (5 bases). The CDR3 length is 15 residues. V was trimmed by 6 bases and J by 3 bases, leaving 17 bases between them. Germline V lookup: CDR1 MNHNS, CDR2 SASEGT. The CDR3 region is CASRPVGRRDTEAFF. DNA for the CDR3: TGTGCCAGCAGACCCGTGGGACGGAGAGACACTGAAGCTTTCTTT.

In DNA form, the CDR3 reads TGTGCCAGCAGCTCCCTTTTGTTTGGGGAGCTGTTTTTT. Translating it yields CASSSLLFGELFF. The chain employs TRBV13 and TRBJ2-2; no firm D call. The V end was cut by 4 bases, the J end by 8 bases, with 11 bases between. CDR1 and CDR2 from the germline V gene are PRHDT and FYEKMQ (reference sequence). The CDR3 runs 13 residues.

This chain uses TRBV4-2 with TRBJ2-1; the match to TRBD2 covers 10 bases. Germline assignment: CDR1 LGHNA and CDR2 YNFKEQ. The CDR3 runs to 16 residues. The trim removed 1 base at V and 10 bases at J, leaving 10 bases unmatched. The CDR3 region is CASSQVGLAGDGEQFF. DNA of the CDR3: TGTGCCAGCAGCCAAGTAGGTCTAGCGGGGGATGGCGAGCAGTTCTTC.

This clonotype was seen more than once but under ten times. The CDR3 here is CASSLATGVHEQFF. As DNA, the CDR3 is TGTGCCAGCAGTTTAGCCACAGGGGTGCATGAGCAGTTCTTC. V usage is TRBV27 and J usage is TRBJ2-1, with 7 bases lining up with TRBD1. The germline V gene has CDR1 MNHEY and CDR2 SMNVEV (reference sequence). The CDR3 is 14 residues long. V lost 2 bases and J lost 8; bases outside the gene matches: 6.

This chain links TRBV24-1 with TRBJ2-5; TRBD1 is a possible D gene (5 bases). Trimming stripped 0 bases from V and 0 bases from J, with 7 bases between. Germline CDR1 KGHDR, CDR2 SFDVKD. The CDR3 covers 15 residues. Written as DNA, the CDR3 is TGTGCCACCAGTGATTTGCTAGGGGACCAAGAGACCCAGTACTTC. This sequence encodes CATSDLLGDQETQYF.

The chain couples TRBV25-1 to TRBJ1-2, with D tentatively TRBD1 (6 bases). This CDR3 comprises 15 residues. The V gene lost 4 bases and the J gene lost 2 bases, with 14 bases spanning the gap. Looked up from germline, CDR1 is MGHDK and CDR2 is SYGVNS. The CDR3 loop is CASSAPLRGNYGYTF. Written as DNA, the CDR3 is TGTGCCAGCAGTGCCCCTCTCAGGGGCAACTATGGCTACACCTTC.

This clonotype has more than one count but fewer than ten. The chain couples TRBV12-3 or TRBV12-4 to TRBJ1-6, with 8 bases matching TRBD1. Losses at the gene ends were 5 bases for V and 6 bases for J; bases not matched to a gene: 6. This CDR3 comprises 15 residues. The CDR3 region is CASSPPGGGNSPLHF. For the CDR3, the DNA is TGTGCCAGCAGTCCCCCAGGGGGCGGTAATTCACCCCTCCACTTT.

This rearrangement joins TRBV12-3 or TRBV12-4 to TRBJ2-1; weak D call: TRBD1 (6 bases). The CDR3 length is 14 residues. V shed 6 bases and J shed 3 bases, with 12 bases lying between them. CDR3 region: CASSLGAHYNEQFF. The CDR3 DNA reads TGTGCCAGCAGCCTGGGGGCCCACTACAATGAGCAGTTCTTC.